This entry concerns a single TCR beta chain. The sample is drawn from a study of blood T cells in healthy people across ages. Through a sample-barcoded 5' primer and a J-beta primer mix, a second PCR was run for roughly 7 to 12 cycles. TCRdb reanalysed the 5' RACE reads using MiXCR and keeps one entry per CDR3 protein. This repertoire shows 800,000 or so distinct CDR3 sequences, about 59% found once; its top ten account for approximately 30%. Germline loops: CDR1 SGHRS, CDR2 YFSETQ. The CDR3 runs 16 residues. The germline V and J ends were trimmed by 2 bases and 2 bases, with 11 bases remaining between them.

Sequenced input: blood. V and J are TRBV5-1 and TRBJ2-6; D may be TRBD1 or TRBD2 (6 bases each). This TCR was recovered from a man aged 30 to 45 in good health. For the CDR3, the DNA is TGCGCCAGCAGCTTAGAGAGGGGGGCTGGGGCCAACGTCCTGACTTTC. Protein product: CASSLERGAGANVLTF.